This T cell receptor beta chain was identified in a study of cytomegalovirus exposure and HLA in healthy donors (dated by TCRdb to 2016 to 2017). Study-wide context: An earlier analysis of approximately 640 of the donors reported roughly 270 Gb of sequence data and around 110 million unique TCR beta sequences from about 200 million T cells. Roughly 300 gigabases of sequencing data and some 85 million unique TCR sequences were included in an early release covering roughly 600 HLA-typed donors. Of the approximately 370 genotyped donors, 65% to 90% were placed in the genetic ancestry cluster associated with self-reported Caucasian donors. The study aimed to test whether cataloging public T cell receptors could reveal signatures of past pathogen exposure. The study profiled the T cell repertoires of under 700 subjects by immunosequencing and related them to cytomegalovirus serostatus. A separate validation cohort of about 110 different subjects was used in addition to the 666-subject first cohort. The study combined high-throughput TCR immunosequencing, statistical association of individual TCRs with disease status, and machine learning to predict cytomegalovirus infection status. A later analysis re-examined previously published TCR beta repertoires from roughly 720 donors and added high-resolution HLA genotyping to investigate patterns of TCR occurrence. In the later analysis, no new phenotypic data were used to find candidate immune exposures; instead, reliance was placed on TCR beta sequences and their occurrence across donors. An earlier analysis of fewer than 750 of the donors used high-throughput TCR beta sequencing to judge whether each TCR beta V gene segment behaved as functional or pseudogenic. Donor age, sex, ethnicity and CMV serostatus were compiled alongside the repertoire data. A later genetic analysis used genome-wide SNP genotypes for about 65% of the 666 donors, treating that subset as a discovery cohort. All discovery cohort repertoires had been generated on a single sequencing platform. Class I and class II HLA loci were covered by the typing at four-digit resolution. Typing coverage varied by locus: roughly 629-630 donors for A, B, C, DRB1 and DQB1; under 550 for DQA1; 606 for DPA1; around 450 for DPB1. Because of strong linkage in the cohort, roughly five DR-DQ haplotypes were treated as single units for association and clustering. On average, about 200,000 unique TCR beta nucleotide sequences were sequenced per donor among a few hundred genotyped donors of the cohort, with roughly 20% of those sequences being non-productive.

The cohort consisted of some 670 healthy bone marrow donors. At the time of sampling, all cohort members were nominally healthy, though unrecorded immune exposures were likely present. The donor tested CMV seropositive, placing the donor among the 289 seropositive members of the cohort. A peripheral blood sample was collected from each donor, and TCR beta sequencing was performed on peripheral blood mononuclear cells. Genomic DNA extraction from the blood cell samples was performed with the Qiagen DNeasy Blood Extraction Kit. On the study overall, not on this receptor specifically: The only immune exposure information available for the cohort was CMV serostatus. Because counts were too low, seventeen rarely observed V segments, including chromosome 9 orphons, were excluded from the earlier analysis of a few hundred of the donors. In this cohort, only TCR beta chains were sequenced, and detectable features were limited by the absence of alpha or paired-chain data. A few of the identified cytomegalovirus-associated TCR beta chains were confirmed in vitro to be specific for cytomegalovirus antigens. A later analysis associated about 17,000 TCR beta sequences with specific HLA alleles at a false discovery rate of 0.05. While some public TCRs were present in many individuals, most TCR sequences turned up only very rarely across donors. A group of highly shared sequence variants was considered likely to be a technical artifact of the sequencing pipeline. Broadly in line with IMGT annotations, most TCR beta V segments showed up in productive rearrangements about 90% or about 30% of the time in an earlier analysis of approximately 640 of the donors. A later analysis reported that several top co-occurrence clusters appeared linked to parvovirus B19, influenza, CMV and Epstein-Barr virus. In a later analysis, HLA-associated TCR beta chains were found to be more clonally expanded and to have lower generation probabilities than equally common non-associated chains. Roughly uniform sequencing depth across donors was assumed in presence/absence analyses, although this assumption may not hold. In a later analysis, TCR association rates were found to vary across HLA loci, with the most associated TCRs seen for DRB1 alleles and the fewest for HLA-C alleles. A further reported finding was that TCR beta sequences accurately predicted the HLA-A and HLA-B alleles for most subjects in the first cohort. Compared with the 666-donor mean, donors in an Asian-associated ancestry cluster had fewer N-insertions in productive TCRs, according to a later genetic analysis. Linkage disequilibrium might explain the correlated functional status among segregating V segments, but an unknown experimental factor could not be excluded. The authors suggested that the approach could potentially be generalized to other disease states and immunological phenotypes. The study gave a list of under 200 TCR beta chains associated with cytomegalovirus. In a later analysis, most CMV-associated TCR beta chains were found to appear HLA-restricted, with HLA associations seemingly driven largely by CMV exposure. When HLA alleles, especially DR and DQ, strongly co-occurred, TCR associations were difficult to assign to individual alleles. The 87-base-pair reads could not distinguish some IMGT-functional V segments, including TRBV6-2 and TRBV6-3, so those segments were excluded. In a later genetic analysis, a missense DCLRE1C variant was associated with V-gene and J-gene trimming of TCR beta chains, and the association was replicated in an independent cohort. Because some donors lacked HLA typing at each locus, the association tests relied only on the typed subset. Cytomegalovirus status was reported to be diagnosed by the classifier with high specificity and sensitivity in both the original and validation cohorts.

CDR1 and CDR2 (GTSNPN, SVGIG) derive from the germline V gene (reference sequence). The CDR3 contains 13 residues, cysteine and phenylalanine counted. The sequence is cut down to CDR3 DNA, 39 bases in frame from base 1. V drops 2 bases and J drops 1 base, leaving 7 bases in between. Library preparation used the immunoSEQ multiplex PCR assay. For the multiplex PCR, a mixture combining 60 forward primers for TCR Vbeta segments and 13 reverse primers for TCR Jbeta segments was used. The CDR3 region of rearranged TCR beta genes was amplified from genomic DNA with a multiplex PCR assay. On the Illumina HiSeq System, the amplified TCR beta libraries were sequenced as 87-base-pair reads. Under the source paper's analysis protocol: A later analysis counted approximately 76 million unique TCR beta chains across the 550 to 750 repertoires, and approximately 11 million of these chains were shared by at least two donors. Raw reads were error-corrected and collapsed into unique sequences by a nearest-neighbor algorithm in which closely related sequences were merged to remove PCR and sequencing errors. Alignment of CDR3 sequences to IMGT reference sequences was used to assign V, D and J gene segments. Each retained sequence needed at least a six-nucleotide match to both a V gene segment and a J gene segment. Rearrangements were classified as productive when the CDR3 lacked stop codons and remained in frame with V and J, and all other rearrangements were classified as non-productive. CDR3 was defined by IMGT convention, running from the second conserved V-encoded cysteine to the conserved J-encoded phenylalanine. The earlier analysis of about 620 of the donors excluded sequences that lacked an unambiguous match to a single V gene segment. In an earlier analysis of about 590 of the donors, a V segment was called functional when productive rearrangements were above 56.7%, and segregating when the standard deviation between donors exceeded 5%. A statistical classification framework was built for diagnosing cytomegalovirus status from the catalog of TCR beta chain sequences. V and J gene assignment, in a later analysis, came from comparing TCR nucleotide sequences with IMGT/GENE-DB human TR gene sequences. A later analysis assigned CDR3 sequences and most-parsimonious VDJ recombination scenarios with the TCRdist pipeline. In a later analysis, each TCR beta chain was defined by its CDR3 amino acid sequence together with its V-gene family, and reads without a unique V-gene family were excluded. A later analysis removed 592 highly shared, low-generation-probability nucleotide sequences to deal with suspected cross-contamination and a sequencing artifact. A later analysis calculated a clonal expansion index for each public chain from normalized within-repertoire ranks of inferred template counts. In a later analysis, generation probabilities were computed using a VDJ recombination model fitted to out-of-frame rearrangements, and the results were checked against IGoR. In a later analysis, hypergeometric tests were used to score TCR-TCR, TCR-HLA and TCR-CMV co-occurrence, with a repertoire-size bias correction applied to TCR pairs. A later analysis estimated false discovery rates by permuting HLA or CMV assignments 20 times. In a later analysis, co-occurring TCRs were grouped using DBSCAN, with TCRdist sequence similarity added in when clustering inside HLA-allele-positive subsets. For co-occurrence clustering, repertoires with fewer than 30,000 or more than 120,000 public chains were excluded, along with roughly 5 repertoires with anomalous nucleotide sharing. TCRdb mirrors the immuneACCESS table, restricted to in-frame sequences. Some clones are absent from its copies; in checked studies, under half trace to an unresolved V gene, and the reason for the others is unknown. V and J calls and clone size are as listed in that table; D and trimming were resolved from the DNA. This sample has 85,000 to 100,000 clones in its table, and 78% of those were observed once. The ten largest clones represent 4.1% of the sample.

A word on this clone: Its antigen target is currently unknown. Base quality data are lacking; no much larger clone is found one base away.

The sample comprised PBMCs. Here the chain combines TRBV30 and TRBJ2-3; the D region possibly corresponds to TRBD2 (5 bases align). This sequence was found in a woman in her 40s in good health and CMV-seropositive. CDR3 reads: CAWSRERTDTQYF. In nucleotide form, the sequence is TGTGCCTGGAGTCGGGAACGCACAGATACGCAGTATTTT.